This paragraph covers one T cell receptor beta chain sequence. These data come from a study of blood T cell repertoires in COVID-19. Produced via immunoSEQ multiplex PCR; TCRdb's table is partial and in-frame only. The sample contains 60,000 to 75,000 clones, 76% of which appear only once. Unmatched junction bases numbered 3, after V lost 2 bases and J lost 7 bases. From germline, CDR1 is MNHNY and CDR2 SVGAGI (reference sequence). The CDR3 runs to 13 residues. The genes are TRBV6-6 and TRBJ1-2; TRBD1 aligns across 8 bases. The sample taken for sequencing was peripheral blood. This TCR was sampled from a woman between 50 and 59 years old with active or convalescent COVID-19. The CDR3 protein is CASSYAGGSGYTF. CDR3 DNA sequence: TGTGCCAGCAGTTACGCAGGGGGCTCTGGCTACACCTTC.